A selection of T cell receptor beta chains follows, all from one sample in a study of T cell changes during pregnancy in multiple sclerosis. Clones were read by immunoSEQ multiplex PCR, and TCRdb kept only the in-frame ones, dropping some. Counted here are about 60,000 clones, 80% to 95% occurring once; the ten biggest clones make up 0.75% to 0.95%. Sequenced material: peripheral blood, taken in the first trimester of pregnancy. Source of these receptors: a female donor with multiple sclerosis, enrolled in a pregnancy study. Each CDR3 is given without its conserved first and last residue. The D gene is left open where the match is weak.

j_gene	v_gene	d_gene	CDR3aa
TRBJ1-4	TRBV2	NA	ASSTERGRNEKLF
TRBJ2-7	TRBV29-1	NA	SVGSGSTYEQY
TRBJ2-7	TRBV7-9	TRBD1	ASSRQGTAHEQY
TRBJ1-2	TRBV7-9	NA	ASSSPEGRHYGYT
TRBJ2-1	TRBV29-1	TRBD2	SARGGGQAYNEQF
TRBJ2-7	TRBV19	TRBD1	ASSPRDRGPLEQY
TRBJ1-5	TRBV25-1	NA	ASSVASGGAYNQPQH
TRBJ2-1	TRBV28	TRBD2	ASVSGGQNNEQF
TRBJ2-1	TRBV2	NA	ASSGVTRGHRRDNEQF
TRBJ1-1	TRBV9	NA	ASSVDPTGTGRTF
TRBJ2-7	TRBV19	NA	ATKRGYEQY
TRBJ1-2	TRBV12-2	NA	ASRQRAAERGYLIYYGYT
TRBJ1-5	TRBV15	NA	ATSREQGNSNQPQH
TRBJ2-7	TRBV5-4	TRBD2	ASSFRGGYEQY
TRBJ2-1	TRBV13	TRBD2	ASSRERGSSYNEQF
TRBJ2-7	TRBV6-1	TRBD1	ASSPRTGSYEQY
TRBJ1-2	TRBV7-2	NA	ASSLAGPYGYT
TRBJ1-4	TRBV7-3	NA	ASSLTGGLGEKLF
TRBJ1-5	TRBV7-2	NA	ASSLDLTRGQH
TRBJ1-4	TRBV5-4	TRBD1	ASSPTGTNEKLF
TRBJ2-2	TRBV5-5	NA	ASSLERGPNTGELF
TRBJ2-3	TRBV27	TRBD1	ASRPGQPNTDTQY
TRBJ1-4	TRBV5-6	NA	ASSKAGKIEEKLF
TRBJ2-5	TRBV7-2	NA	ASSLVVQWAQETQY
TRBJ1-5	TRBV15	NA	ATSRASTRGDQPQH
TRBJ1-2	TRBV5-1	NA	ASSLSTGPASGYT
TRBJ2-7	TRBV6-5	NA	ATHEQIFSYEQY
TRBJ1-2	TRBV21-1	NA	ASGTGGSINYGYT
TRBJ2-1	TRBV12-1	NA	ASSFEVNGLSYNEQF
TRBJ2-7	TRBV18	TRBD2	ASSLLLAGDEQY
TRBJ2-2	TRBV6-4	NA	ASSQAPRTGELF
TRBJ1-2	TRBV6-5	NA	ASSLSLGPAFGYT
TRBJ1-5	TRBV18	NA	ASSPQHVQANQPQH
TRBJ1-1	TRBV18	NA	ASSPRLETEAF
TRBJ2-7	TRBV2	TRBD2	ASRDSGLAGGVYEQY
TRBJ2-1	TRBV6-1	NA	ASSARAPGVHPEQF
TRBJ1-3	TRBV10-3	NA	AISDSSGNTIY
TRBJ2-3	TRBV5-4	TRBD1	ASTSRGRDTQY
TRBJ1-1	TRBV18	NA	ASSPEAYNTEAF
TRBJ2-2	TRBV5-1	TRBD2	ASSLAGKDTGELF
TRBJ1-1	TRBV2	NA	ASGGNTEAF
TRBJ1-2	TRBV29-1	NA	SVMGEGGAYGYT
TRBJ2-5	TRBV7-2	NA	ASSLGRWGEETQY
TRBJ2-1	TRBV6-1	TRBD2	ASSARGGATYNEQF
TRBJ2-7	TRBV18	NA	ASSRDRGYEQY
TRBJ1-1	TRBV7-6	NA	ASSRQTEMNTEAF
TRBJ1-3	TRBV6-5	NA	ASSSTGSSGNTIY
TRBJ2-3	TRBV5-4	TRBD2	ASGLAGLDTQY
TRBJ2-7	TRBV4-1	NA	ASSQTSARGYEQY